The next 5 T cell receptor beta chains were all read from a single sample in a study of Ad26.COV2.S vaccination and SARS-CoV-2 variants. Libraries were prepared by immunoSEQ multiplex PCR; TCRdb keeps only in-frame clonotypes and omits some of them. The profile covers around 450,000 clones, with approximately 89% appearing a single time and 2.5% taken by the ten largest. Treatment described: around 19 received Ad26.COV2.S at low or high dose, single or two shots; roughly five received placebo; per-sample allocation not given. Material that was analyzed had been drawn on day 63 after the first vaccine or placebo injection. The source was peripheral blood, collected in a trial of Ad26.COV2.S vaccine versus placebo. All receptors derive from a person between 18 and 59 years old who received the Ad26.COV2.S COVID-19 vaccine or a placebo.

This clone is a singleton in its sample. The rearrangement joins TRBV9 to TRBJ2-3; 10 positions agree with TRBD2. Germline V gene lookup returns CDR1 SGDLS and CDR2 YYNGEE. The CDR3 consists of 14 residues. J gave up 7 bases and V 2 bases, and 4 bases lay outside the gene matches. Here the CDR3 reads CASSVPSGSNTQYF. The CDR3 nucleotides read TGTGCCAGCAGCGTGCCTAGCGGGAGTAATACGCAGTATTTT.

CDR3 loop: CASSQESRLPPLHF. The CDR3 bases are TGTGCCAGCAGCCAAGAGTCCCGGCTACCACCCCTCCACTTT. The chain employs TRBV3-1 (or the pseudogene TRBV3-2) and TRBJ1-6; the D is unclear. V lost 0 bases, J lost 11 bases, and 11 bases lay in between. CDR1 and CDR2 (germline): LGHDT, YNNKEL (reference sequence). This CDR3 region has 14 residues.

The J gene is TRBJ2-4, the V gene TRBV28; no clear D gene. CDR1 and CDR2 (germline): MDHEN, SYDVKM. There are 12 residues in the CDR3. V was cut by 5 bases and J by 2 bases, with 4 bases left in between. The CDR3 region has the DNA TGTGCCAGCAGTCGACCCAAAAACATTCAGTACTTC. It is translated as CASSRPKNIQYF.

The chain links TRBV15 to TRBJ1-1; D is unresolved. The CDR3 is 13 amino acids. Germline CDR1 is LNHNV and CDR2 is YYDKDF (reference sequence). The V and J ends lost 3 bases and 4 bases respectively, with 9 bases between them. The CDR3 DNA follows: TGTGCCACCAGCAGTTACATTAGCACTGAAGCTTTCTTT. Amino acids: CATSSYISTEAFF.

The chain combines TRBV28 with TRBJ1-2, with a tentative D call TRBD1 (6 bases). V gave up 8 bases and J gave up 0 bases, with 19 bases separating them. Germline V CDR1 and CDR2: MDHEN, SYDVKM. The CDR3 runs 16 residues. The CDR3: CASANPDRFTNYGYTF. CDR3 DNA: TGTGCCAGCGCTAACCCCGACAGGTTCACTAACTATGGCTACACCTTC.